These 31 T cell receptor beta chains originate from one sample sequenced in a study of T cells after yellow fever vaccination. TCRdb fed the 5' RACE reads into MiXCR, producing one record per CDR3 protein. The sample includes more than 300,000 distinct CDR3 sequences, around 10% of them seen just once. Sequenced material: CD4+ T cells sorted from PBMCs, taken 45 days after the yellow fever booster vaccination. The receptors were gathered from a man between 18 and 29 years old who received the YFV17D yellow fever vaccine.

This chain joins TRBV9 and TRBJ1-6; no firm D call. From germline, CDR1 is SGDLS and CDR2 YYNGEE. Trimming left V 4 bases short and J 9 bases short, with 17 bases between. This CDR3 comprises 15 residues. CDR3 DNA sequence: TGTGCCAGCAGCAATCAATGGGGTACGGGTTCACCCCTCCACTTT. This gives the protein CASSNQWGTGSPLHF.

This clonotype has a handful of counts. The chain is built from TRBV29-1 and TRBJ1-1; no reliable D call. CDR1 is SQVTM, CDR2 ANQGSEA, per germline. This CDR3 region has 14 residues. V lost 4 bases to trimming and J lost 0 bases, with 12 bases between them. CDR3 sequence: CSVVWGRLNTEAFF. CDR3 nucleotide sequence: TGCAGCGTTGTGTGGGGTAGGCTGAACACTGAAGCTTTCTTT.

The chain recombines TRBV7-9 with TRBJ2-1; 11 bases fit TRBD2. Germline CDR1 reads SEHNR; CDR2 reads FQNEAQ (reference sequence). The CDR3 consists of 16 residues. V shed 5 bases, J shed 5 bases, and the junction held 8 bases outside the gene matches. CDR3 nucleotide sequence: TGTGCCAGCAGCCCGCTAGCGGGGGGTATAGACAATGAGCAGTTCTTC. It specifies CASSPLAGGIDNEQFF.

The rearrangement joins TRBV7-9 to TRBJ1-4; D not certain. With 0 bases removed from V and 13 bases from J, the gap between germline ends came to 12 bases. CDR1 is SEHNR, CDR2 FQNEAQ, per germline (reference sequence). CDR3 length: 13 amino acids. Here the CDR3 reads CASSLAHTGLLFF. DNA of the CDR3: TGTGCCAGCAGCTTAGCGCACACGGGCTTACTGTTTTTT. The variable domain in full, completed from reference TRBV7-9 and TRBJ1-4, reads DTGVSQNPRHKITKRGQNVTFRCDPISEHNRLYWYRQTLGQGPEFLTYFQNEAQLEKSRLLSDRFSAERPKGSFSTLEIQRTEQGDSAMYLCASSLAHTGLLFFGSGTQLSVL.

This clonotype was counted ten times or more. The J gene is TRBJ2-5, the V gene TRBV5-6; tentative D call: TRBD2 (5 bases). The V gene lost 2 bases and the J gene lost 1 base, with 12 bases spanning the gap. The CDR3 runs 15 residues. Per the germline V gene, CDR1 is SGHDT and CDR2 is YYEEEE. This CDR3 is CASSFREQIQETQYF. Written as DNA, the CDR3 is TGTGCCAGCAGCTTCCGGGAACAGATCCAAGAGACCCAGTACTTC.

This clonotype was counted a few times. The chain employs TRBV7-6 and TRBJ1-2, with 7 positions matching TRBD1. Germline V gene lookup returns CDR1 SGHVS and CDR2 FNYEAQ. V lost 5 bases and J lost 4; bases outside the gene matches: 7. The CDR3 is 14 amino acids. The CDR3: CASSPAGGGYGYTF. The CDR3 bases are TGTGCCAGCAGCCCGGCAGGGGGAGGCTATGGCTACACCTTC. Supplemented by reference TRBV7-6 and TRBJ1-2, the full variable domain reads GAGVSQSPRYKVTKRGQDVALRCDPISGHVSLYWYRQALGQGPEFLTYFNYEAQQDKSGLPNDRFSAERPEGSISTLTIQRTEQRDSAMYRCASSPAGGGYGYTFGSGTRLTVV.

This chain connects TRBV10-3 to TRBJ1-2; D is unresolved. Trimming removed 8 bases at V and 2 bases at J, with 6 bases between. This CDR3 contains 11 residues. CDR1 and CDR2 from the germline V gene are ENHRY and SYGVKD. Here the CDR3 DNA reads TGTGCCATCTGGGCCAACTATGGCTACACCTTC. This codes for CAIWANYGYTF.

V is TRBV7-8 and J is TRBJ2-1; 8 bases match TRBD1. The CDR3 is 14 residues long. The J segment lost 10 bases and the V segment lost 1 base, leaving 6 bases of the junction unmatched. The germline V gene encodes CDR1 SGHVS and CDR2 FQNEAQ. Written as DNA, the CDR3 is TGTGCCAGCAGCTTAGGGACAGGGCCTTTCGAGCAGTTCTTC. Amino acids: CASSLGTGPFEQFF.

V gene TRBV18 combines with J gene TRBJ1-2; D possibly corresponds to TRBD1 (6 bases). V was pared by 2 bases and J by 6 bases, with 13 bases between. Looked up from germline, CDR1 is KGHSH and CDR2 is LQKENI. This CDR3 spans 14 amino acids. The CDR3 here is CASSPFGDTDGYTF. The DNA of the CDR3 is TGTGCCAGCTCACCATTCGGGGACACAGATGGCTACACCTTC.

This clonotype was observed a handful of times. The chain couples TRBV7-2 to TRBJ2-3; D not certain. Trimming removed 0 bases at V and 4 bases at J, with 8 bases between. This CDR3 has 14 residues. Germline-derived CDR1 and CDR2 are SGHTA and FQGNSA. The CDR3 here is CASSLAAVADTQYF. The CDR3 nucleotides read TGTGCCAGCAGCTTAGCTGCCGTGGCAGATACGCAGTATTTT.

The gene calls are TRBV28 and TRBJ2-5; D is perhaps TRBD1 or TRBD2 (6 bases each). V lost 3 bases and J 2 bases, leaving 10 bases between the germline ends. The germline V gene has CDR1 MDHEN and CDR2 SYDVKM. This CDR3 region has 14 residues. CDR3 protein: CASSFTGAQETQYF. The CDR3 nucleotides read TGTGCCAGCAGTTTTACGGGGGCACAAGAGACCCAGTACTTC.

The chain joins TRBV12-3 or TRBV12-4 to TRBJ1-1; 11 nucleotides match TRBD1. The CDR3 has 16 residues. The junction had 13 bases not matched to a gene; V was cut back by 9 bases and J by 4 bases. CDR3 sequence reads: CASQRRDRGFGTEAFF. The CDR3 region has the DNA TGTGCCAGTCAACGCCGGGACAGGGGGTTTGGCACTGAAGCTTTCTTT.

In this sample, this clonotype turned up a few times. The chain recombines TRBV3-1 with TRBJ2-7; 8 positions agree with TRBD2. The CDR3 runs to 15 residues. The germline V gene encodes CDR1 LGHDT and CDR2 YNNKEL (reference sequence). The V segment lost 1 base and the J segment 6 bases; nucleotides outside the gene matches: 8. The CDR3 DNA reads TGTGCCAGCAGCCAAGGGGGACTAGTTTTCGGCGAGCAGTACTTC. It is translated as CASSQGGLVFGEQYF.

V is TRBV9 and J is TRBJ2-5, with 7 bases matching TRBD1. Germline-derived CDR1 and CDR2 are SGDLS and YYNGEE. J lost 2 bases, V lost 2 bases, and 0 bases had no gene match. The CDR3 runs to 13 residues. CDR3 sequence: CASSVGQQETQYF. CDR3 sequence (DNA): TGTGCCAGCAGCGTGGGACAGCAAGAGACCCAGTACTTC.

This chain connects TRBV5-1 to TRBJ2-7, with TRBD2 identical over 13 bases. The CDR3 is 17 amino acids. The trim removed 4 bases at V and 2 bases at J, leaving 9 bases unmatched. Germline-derived CDR1 and CDR2 are SGHRS and YFSETQ. This CDR3 reads CASSRTSGGPKAYEQYF. The CDR3 DNA reads TGCGCCAGCAGCCGGACTAGCGGGGGTCCAAAAGCCTACGAGCAGTACTTC.

This chain connects TRBV7-2 to TRBJ2-1; D could derive from TRBD1 or TRBD2 (5 bases each). This CDR3 is built from 14 residues. V lost 4 bases to trimming and J lost 5 bases, with 12 bases between them. Germline lookup yields CDR1 SGHTA and CDR2 FQGNSA. The CDR3 DNA reads as TGTGCCAGCAGCTCCCGGGACGGAGACAATGAGCAGTTCTTC. Its protein product is CASSSRDGDNEQFF.

This clonotype occurred a few times. The chain combines TRBV12-3 or TRBV12-4 with TRBJ1-2, with no clear D. V lost 1 base to trimming and J lost 5 bases, with 11 bases between them. The CDR3 is made up of 14 amino acids. As DNA, the CDR3 is TGTGCCAGCAGTTTAGGGGGTAGTAGGTATGGCTACACCTTC. It translates to CASSLGGSRYGYTF.

Many counts were recorded for this clonotype. V usage is TRBV5-6 and J usage is TRBJ2-1; 8 bases align to TRBD2. The germline V gene has CDR1 SGHDT and CDR2 YYEEEE. Trimming removed 2 bases from V and 8 bases from J; junction bases left unmatched: 9. The CDR3 consists of 15 residues. The CDR3 sequence is CASSFDQRGIDEQFF. The CDR3, as DNA: TGTGCCAGCAGCTTTGACCAGCGGGGGATCGATGAGCAGTTCTTC.

The V gene is TRBV5-1, the J gene TRBJ2-5; maybe TRBD2 (6 bases). The V and J ends lost 3 bases and 3 bases respectively, with 12 bases between them. The CDR3 covers 14 residues. Germline-derived CDR1 and CDR2 are SGHRS and YFSETQ. The chain's CDR3 is CASSSSGPEETQYF. CDR3 bases: TGCGCCAGCAGCTCGAGCGGGCCTGAAGAGACCCAGTACTTC.

In its sample, this clonotype was seen a few times. This chain links TRBV7-2 with TRBJ2-3, with TRBD2 identical over 9 bases. The trim removed 5 bases at V and 0 bases at J, leaving 6 bases unmatched. The CDR3 totals 16 residues. Germline CDR1 and CDR2: SGHTA and FQGNSA. The CDR3 DNA is TGTGCCAGCAGCAGGCTAGCGGGGTCTAGCACAGATACGCAGTATTTT. It is translated as CASSRLAGSSTDTQYF.

This clonotype came up a few times. DNA for the CDR3: TGTGCCAGCGCGACCCCACACCGTTACCCTAATGAAAAACTGTTTTTT. It translates to CASATPHRYPNEKLFF. The V and J genes are TRBV9 and TRBJ1-4, with D unclear. Germline CDR1 is SGDLS and CDR2 is YYNGEE. The CDR3 is made up of 16 amino acids. V shed 7 bases and J shed 3 bases, with 19 bases lying between them.

This clonotype was recorded a few times. V and J are TRBV9 and TRBJ1-4, with 7 bases matching TRBD1. The CDR3 covers 15 residues. The V and J ends lost 4 bases and 4 bases, in that order; junction bases with no gene match: 7. From germline, CDR1 is SGDLS and CDR2 YYNGEE. CDR3: CASSPQGGLNEKLFF. Here the CDR3 DNA reads TGTGCCAGCAGCCCCCAGGGGGGGCTTAATGAAAAACTGTTTTTT.

This clonotype came up many times. This sequence joins TRBV5-6 and TRBJ2-2, with D unresolved. Germline-derived CDR1 and CDR2 are SGHDT and YYEEEE. Trimming removed 4 bases from V and 0 bases from J, with 13 bases in between. CDR3 length equals 16 residues. The CDR3 reads CASSLRAPTNTGELFF. As DNA, the CDR3 is TGTGCCAGCAGCCTACGGGCCCCGACGAACACCGGGGAGCTGTTTTTT. The variable domain in full, completed from reference TRBV5-6 and TRBJ2-2, reads DAGVTQSPTHLIKTRGQQVTLRCSPKSGHDTVSWYQQALGQGPQFIFQYYEEEERQRGNFPDRFSGHQFPNYSSELNVNALLLGDSALYLCASSLRAPTNTGELFFGEGSRLTVL.

For this clonotype: The junction does not match germline at one end; this may be a read error. The gene calls are TRBV9 and TRBJ2-3; 11 nucleotides align to TRBD2. CDR3 length: 14 residues. Germline CDR1 SGDLS, CDR2 YYNGEE. The CDR3 DNA follows: TGTGCCAGCAGCTTATTGACTAGCGGGGACGCGCTGTGTTTT. Its protein product is CASSLLTSGDALCF.

This clonotype is a singleton in its sample. The chain's CDR3 is CASSLDGSPLHF. In nucleotides, the CDR3 is TGTGCCAGCAGCTTAGATGGGTCACCCCTCCACTTT. V gene TRBV7-8 combines with J gene TRBJ1-6; D remains unclear. The V gene lost 1 base and the J gene lost 10 bases, with 5 bases spanning the gap. This CDR3 spans 12 amino acids. Germline V lookup: CDR1 SGHVS, CDR2 FQNEAQ.

V and J are TRBV15 and TRBJ2-1, with D unclear. With 4 bases removed from V and 9 bases from J, the gap between germline ends came to 10 bases. Germline values: CDR1 LNHNV, CDR2 YYDKDF (reference sequence). The CDR3 consists of 12 residues. CDR3 bases: TGTGCCACCAGCATGAGTTTGAGTGAGCAGTTCTTC. Translation gives CATSMSLSEQFF.

This clonotype was counted many times. This chain joins TRBV5-1 and TRBJ1-1, with a possible D match to TRBD1 (6 bases). Germline CDR1 is SGHRS and CDR2 is YFSETQ. The ends were cut back, 7 bases at V and 0 bases at J, with 16 bases in the middle. The CDR3 is 15 residues long. This CDR3 reads CASDSGAGVNTEAFF. The CDR3 DNA reads as TGCGCCAGCGACAGTGGGGCAGGGGTGAACACTGAAGCTTTCTTT. Combining the CDR3 with reference TRBV5-1 and TRBJ1-1 gives the whole variable domain KAGVTQTPRYLIKTRGQQVTLSCSPISGHRSVSWYQQTPGQGLQFLFEYFSETQRNKGNFPGRFSGRQFSNSRSEMNVSTLELGDSALYLCASDSGAGVNTEAFFGQGTRLTVV.

In this sample, this clonotype turned up a few times. The V and J genes are TRBV6-2 or TRBV6-3 and TRBJ2-5; weak D call: TRBD1 (6 bases). Per germline, CDR1 MNHEY and CDR2 SVGEGT. Between the trimmed V and J ends, which lost 5 bases and 4 bases, there was a span of 17 bases. The CDR3 runs 15 residues. The CDR3 DNA sequence: TGTGCCAGCAGTCCGCCCAGGGGAGAGGGAGAGACCCAGTACTTC. Its translation: CASSPPRGEGETQYF.

This clonotype was picked up a small number of times. The chain carries TRBV3-1 and TRBJ1-1; TRBD1 agrees at 7 bases. CDR3 length equals 12 residues. CDR1 is LGHDT, CDR2 YNNKEL, per germline (reference sequence). The ends lost 2 bases at V and 11 bases at J; junction bases unmatched: 5. The CDR3 here is CASSQWKGAAFF. DNA of the CDR3: TGTGCCAGCAGCCAATGGAAGGGGGCGGCTTTCTTT. Together with reference TRBV3-1 and TRBJ1-1, the CDR3 gives the full variable domain: DTAVSQTPKYLVTQMGNDKSIKCEQNLGHDTMYWYKQDSKKFLKIMFSYNNKELIINETVPNRFSPKSPDKAHLNLHINSLELGDSAVYFCASSQWKGAAFFGQGTRLTVV.

This clonotype was seen a few times. V gene TRBV4-2 combines with J gene TRBJ2-2, with D uncertain. Germline V CDR1 and CDR2: LGHNA, YNFKEQ. V was shortened by 0 bases and J by 1 base, with 9 bases between the two germline ends. This CDR3 comprises 16 residues. CDR3 protein: CASSQDRWRNTGELFF. As DNA, the CDR3 is TGTGCCAGCAGCCAAGATCGATGGAGGAACACCGGGGAGCTGTTTTTT.

This clonotype was found many times. The gene calls are TRBV5-1 and TRBJ2-1; D remains ambiguous. V was trimmed by 4 bases and J by 0 bases, leaving 8 bases between them. Germline values: CDR1 SGHRS, CDR2 YFSETQ. The CDR3 is made up of 14 amino acids. In nucleotides, the CDR3 is TGCGCCAGCAGCCTGGAACGCTCCTACAATGAGCAGTTCTTC. This encodes CASSLERSYNEQFF.